This is a list of T cell receptor beta chains from one sample in a study of cytomegalovirus exposure and HLA in healthy donors. Libraries were prepared by immunoSEQ multiplex PCR; TCRdb keeps only in-frame clonotypes and omits some of them. The table shows fewer than 200,000 clones, with roughly 75% occurring only once. Material for sequencing was PBMCs. The receptors derive from a female donor in good health and CMV-seronegative. Each CDR3 is given with its conserved first and last residue. The D gene is left open where the match is weak. A row's size may be missing; if present it is once, few, many or a size class.

clone_size d_call j_call v_call cdr3_nt cdr3_aa
- - TRBJ1-1 TRBV28 TGTGCCAGCAGTCCCCCCTACAGGATGAACACTGAAGCTTTCTTT CASSPPYRMNTEAFF
- - TRBJ1-4 TRBV28 TGTGCCAGCAGCCATGGCAGGCCGCGGGTTGAAAAACTGTTTTTT CASSHGRPRVEKLFF
- - TRBJ2-3 TRBV11-2 TGTGCCAGCAGCCTTAGCCAGGGTAATCCTAGCACAGATACGCAGTATTTT CASSLSQGNPSTDTQYF
- - TRBJ1-1 TRBV19 TGTGCCAGTAGCTCCCCCTACACTGAAGCTTTCTTT CASSSPYTEAFF
few - TRBJ2-7 TRBV19 TGTGCCAGTTCCAACAGGGACGGCTACGAGCAGTACTTC CASSNRDGYEQYF
- TRBD1 TRBJ2-3 TRBV18 TGTGCCAGCTCACGGGACAGGGGGGATACGCAGTATTTT CASSRDRGDTQYF
- TRBD2 TRBJ2-4 TRBV2 TGTGCCAGCAGCCAAACGACTAGCGTCAAAAACATTCAGTACTTC CASSQTTSVKNIQYF
- - TRBJ2-4 TRBV2 TGTGCCAGCGTTGAGGGCAAAAACATTCAGTACTTC CASVEGKNIQYF
- - TRBJ2-2 TRBV11-2 TGTGCCAGCAGCTTAGAGTATTATGGGGGGATCAACACCGGGGAGCTGTTTTTT CASSLEYYGGINTGELFF
- TRBD2 TRBJ2-1 TRBV19 TGTGCCAGTAGTATGGTAGCGGGAGGGCCTGGGCTTAATGAGCAGTTCTTC CASSMVAGGPGLNEQFF
- TRBD1 TRBJ1-5 TRBV6-1 TGTGCCAGCAGTGAAGACAGGGGTTTGCAGCCCCAGCATTTT CASSEDRGLQPQHF
- TRBD2 TRBJ2-5 TRBV7-2 TGTGCCAGCAGCTTCCTAGCGGGAGAGCGGGAGACCCAGTACTTC CASSFLAGERETQYF
- TRBD1 TRBJ1-5 TRBV2 TGTGCCAGCAGGACAGGGAGGAATCAGCCCCAGCATTTT CASRTGRNQPQHF
- - TRBJ2-3 TRBV11-2 TGTGCCAGCAATGGGGGGTGGGCTTCTATGATGGATACGCAGTATTTT CASNGGWASMMDTQYF
- - TRBJ1-1 TRBV2 TGTGCCAGCAGTTCCTTAGAGAACACTGAAGCTTTCTTT CASSSLENTEAFF
- TRBD2 TRBJ2-3 TRBV7-3 TGTGCCAGCAGCCTAGGACTAGCGGACACAGATACGCAGTATTTT CASSLGLADTDTQYF
- - TRBJ2-1 TRBV5-5 TGTGCCAGCAGTCGTGGGGTTGCGGGGAGCTCCTACAATGAGCAGTTCTTC CASSRGVAGSSYNEQFF
- - TRBJ2-7 TRBV15 TGTGCCACCAGCAGATCACAGGGTGGGGTCCACGAGCAGTACTTC CATSRSQGGVHEQYF
- - TRBJ1-5 TRBV5-1 TGCGCCAGCAGCTTGGCACCCCTCGGAGGCAATCAGCCCCAGCATTTT CASSLAPLGGNQPQHF
- TRBD2 TRBJ2-5 TRBV30 TGTGCCTGGGGATGGACTAGCGGGAGAAGGCAAGAGACCCAGTACTTC CAWGWTSGRRQETQYF
- TRBD1 TRBJ2-6 TRBV5-1 TGCGCCAGCAGTTCCGGGACAAGGGGGCCAGGGGCCAACGTCCTGACTTTC CASSSGTRGPGANVLTF
- - TRBJ2-5 TRBV18 TGTGCCAGCTCACCAGGACTTCCGAGAGGTCGAGAGACCCAGTACTTC CASSPGLPRGRETQYF
- - TRBJ2-2 TRBV6-6 TGTGCCAGCAGTGTCGTGATAGCGGTGAACACCGGGGAGCTGTTTTTT CASSVVIAVNTGELFF
few TRBD2 TRBJ2-2 TRBV7-3 TGTGCCAGCAGCTTAACGGCGGGAGAGGGCACCGGGGAGCTGTTTTTT CASSLTAGEGTGELFF
- TRBD1 TRBJ1-5 TRBV7-2 TGTGCCAGCAGCCCGCGTCAGGGGGCTATTAGCAATCAGCCCCAGCATTTT CASSPRQGAISNQPQHF
- TRBD1 TRBJ2-7 TRBV27 TGTGCCAGCAGTGGGCAAAGGACAGGGGTCTACGAGCAGTACTTC CASSGQRTGVYEQYF
few - TRBJ2-1 TRBV4-3 TGCGCCAGCAGCCAAGTAGCGAACTACAATGAGCAGTTCTTC CASSQVANYNEQFF
- - TRBJ1-2 TRBV28 TGTGCCAGCAGTTTTGATGGCTACCAAGGGGCCTTCGATGGCTACACCTTC CASSFDGYQGAFDGYTF
- - TRBJ2-7 TRBV28 TGTGCCAGCGGAGGGTCAATGGGGACTGGGACTTACGAGCAGTACTTC CASGGSMGTGTYEQYF
- - TRBJ1-4 TRBV4-2 TGTGCCAGCCGGGAAGACGGGCAGATCGCAACTAATGAAAAACTGTTTTTT CASREDGQIATNEKLFF
- TRBD2 TRBJ2-2 TRBV4-3 TGCGCCAGCAGCCAAGATCGGGCGGGAGCCGGGGAGCTGTTTTTT CASSQDRAGAGELFF
- TRBD2 TRBJ2-3 TRBV2 TGTGCCACCAAGGGCGGGGGGGCAGATACGCAGTATTTT CATKGGGADTQYF
few - TRBJ1-3 TRBV19 TGTGCCAGTCGCCCTTCCGGGTTAGGAGGTGACACCATATATTTT CASRPSGLGGDTIYF
- TRBD1 TRBJ2-5 TRBV29-1 TGCAGCCCGCCGGGACAGGGCGAAGAGACCCAGTACTTC CSPPGQGEETQYF
- - TRBJ2-7 TRBV4-1 TGCGCCAGCAGCCAAGCCGGAGGCCCTTACGAGCAGTACTTC CASSQAGGPYEQYF
- - TRBJ1-4 TRBV7-2 TGTGCCAGCAGCTTAGTCAGGGCTGAAAAACTGTTTTTT CASSLVRAEKLFF
- TRBD2 TRBJ2-2 TRBV9 TGTGTCAGCAGCTCGTTACGGACTAGCGGGGGGAACACCGGGGAGCTGTTTTTT CVSSSLRTSGGNTGELFF
- TRBD2 TRBJ2-7 TRBV28 TGTGCCAGCAGTTTACTGGGCGGGAGTCGCTACGAGCAGTACTTC CASSLLGGSRYEQYF
few - TRBJ1-2 TRBV5-1 TGCGCCAGCAGCCCCGGAGGTGGGGGCGGTGGCTACACCTTC CASSPGGGGGGYTF
few TRBD1 TRBJ1-1 TRBV6-1 TGTGCCAGCAGTAAAGACAGGGGGCGAACCATGAACACTGAAGCTTTCTTT CASSKDRGRTMNTEAFF
- TRBD1 TRBJ2-2 TRBV19 TGTGCCAGTAGTCCGATGGGGACAGGGTATGGCGGGGAGCTGTTTTTT CASSPMGTGYGGELFF
few TRBD2 TRBJ2-2 TRBV4-3 TGCGCCAGCAGCCAAGAGAGCGGGAGGCTAAACACCGGGGAGCTGTTTTTT CASSQESGRLNTGELFF
- TRBD1 TRBJ1-1 TRBV29-1 TGCAGCGTTGAAGATCCCAACAACAGGGGGCCGAACACTGAAGCTTTCTTT CSVEDPNNRGPNTEAFF
- TRBD2 TRBJ2-1 TRBV6-1 TGTGCCAGCAGCACTCCTAGCGGGAGGGCCCGTGAGCAGTTCTTC CASSTPSGRAREQFF
once TRBD2 TRBJ2-1 TRBV10-3 TGTGCCATCGGAGGGGGGGGTAGCGGGAGGACCAATGAGCAGTTCTTC CAIGGGGSGRTNEQFF